These 23 T cell receptor beta chains originate from one sample sequenced in a study of blood T cells in healthy people across ages. A second PCR, run for about 6 to 11 cycles, used a sample-barcoded 5' primer plus a J-beta primer mix. TCRdb used MiXCR to reprocess the 5' RACE reads, holding one entry per CDR3 protein. The repertoire consists of 800,000 to 1,300,000 distinct CDR3 sequences, with 20% to 25% occurring once and the leading ten covering approximately 0.7%. The same data also contributed to another study, on T cells of mothers and their children.

The sample consisted of blood. The receptors here all came from a girl aged 2 to 9 in good health.

The gene calls are TRBV7-9 and TRBJ1-1; D is uncertain. The ends were cut back, 3 bases at V and 4 bases at J, with 15 bases in the middle. The length of the CDR3 is 15 residues. Germline V gene lookup returns CDR1 SEHNR and CDR2 FQNEAQ (reference sequence). In DNA form, the CDR3 reads TGTGCCAGCAGCTTCAGCTTCGGGAAAATCACTGAAGCTTTCTTT. Translation gives CASSFSFGKITEAFF. Looking up the rest from reference TRBV7-9 and TRBJ1-1 gives the full variable domain: DTGVSQNPRHKITKRGQNVTFRCDPISEHNRLYWYRQTLGQGPEFLTYFQNEAQLEKSRLLSDRFSAERPKGSFSTLEIQRTEQGDSAMYLCASSFSFGKITEAFFGQGTRLTVV.

There are a few counts of this clonotype. The V call is TRBV7-9, the J call TRBJ1-4; D is undetermined. The germline V and J ends were trimmed by 2 bases and 7 bases, with 8 bases remaining between them. The CDR3 is 13 residues long. Looked up from germline, CDR1 is SEHNR and CDR2 is FQNEAQ (reference sequence). In nucleotides, the CDR3 is TGTGCCAGCAGCTTAATATTCGGTGAAAAACTGTTTTTT. Its protein product is CASSLIFGEKLFF.

V usage is TRBV19 and J usage is TRBJ1-4; D perhaps matches TRBD1 (5 bases). Germline-derived CDR1 and CDR2 are LNHDA and SQIVND (reference sequence). This CDR3 has 13 residues. The ends were cut back, 7 bases at V and 8 bases at J, with 14 bases in the middle. The CDR3 DNA reads as TGTGCCAGTATGGAGGGCAGGGTGGAAAAACTGTTTTTT. Amino acids: CASMEGRVEKLFF. Drawing the rest from reference TRBV19 and TRBJ1-4, the complete variable domain is DGGITQSPKYLFRKEGQNVTLSCEQNLNHDAMYWYRQDPGQGLRLIYYSQIVNDFQKGDIAEGYSVSREKKESFPLTVTSAQKNPTAFYLCASMEGRVEKLFFGSGTQLSVL.

J is TRBJ1-1 and V is TRBV6-2 or TRBV6-3; weak D call: TRBD1 (5 bases). CDR3 length: 15 residues. Trimming shortened V by 0 bases and J by 8 bases, and 16 bases separated the two germline ends. CDR1 MNHEY and CDR2 SVGEGT come from the germline V gene. The CDR3, as DNA: TGTGCCAGCAGTTACTCGAGCGACAGTCTCACCGAAGCTTTCTTT. Translated, it gives CASSYSSDSLTEAFF.

This clonotype was observed a few times. J is TRBJ1-2 and V is TRBV15; no reliable D call. This CDR3 comprises 14 residues. V was shortened by 4 bases and J by 6 bases, with 15 bases between the two germline ends. Germline CDR1 and CDR2: LNHNV and YYDKDF (reference sequence). CDR3 bases: TGTGCCACCAGCACAGGAGAGAGTGAAGATGGCTACACCTTC. This sequence encodes CATSTGESEDGYTF. The full variable domain, with the rest looked up from reference TRBV15 and TRBJ1-2, is DAMVIQNPRYQVTQFGKPVTLSCSQTLNHNVMYWYQQKSSQAPKLLFHYYDKDFNNEADTPDNFQSRRPNTSFCFLDIRSPGLGDTAMYLCATSTGESEDGYTFGSGTRLTVV.

This clonotype was detected a few times. The chain combines TRBV14 with TRBJ2-7, with D uncertain. There are 14 residues in the CDR3. V was pared by 1 base and J by 3 bases, with 10 bases between. Germline V lookup: CDR1 SGHDN, CDR2 FVKESK. In nucleotides, the CDR3 is TGTGCCAGCAGCCAAGGGCGTATAGGCTACGAGCAGTACTTC. Amino acids: CASSQGRIGYEQYF.

This sequence joins TRBV6-2 or TRBV6-3 and TRBJ2-4; 14 bases align to TRBD2. Losses at the gene ends were 5 bases for V and 8 bases for J; bases not matched to a gene: 14. The CDR3 extends over 18 amino acids. Germline values: CDR1 MNHEY, CDR2 SVGEGT. CDR3 in amino acids: CASSPGLAGGLWPDIQYF. The CDR3 nucleotides read TGTGCCAGCAGTCCCGGACTAGCGGGGGGCCTCTGGCCGGACATTCAGTACTTC.

This clonotype has a handful of counts. The chain couples TRBV28 to TRBJ1-6; D is unresolved. In germline, CDR1 is MDHEN, CDR2 SYDVKM. V was shortened by 6 bases and J by 0 bases, with 6 bases between the two germline ends. There are 14 residues in the CDR3. CDR3 residues: CASRQSSYNSPLHF. The DNA for the CDR3 is TGTGCCAGCAGACAGAGCTCCTATAATTCACCCCTCCACTTT.

The rearrangement uses TRBV12-3 or TRBV12-4 and TRBJ1-5, with D possibly TRBD1 on 6 matching bases. V lost 4 bases to trimming and J lost 3 bases, with 13 bases between them. CDR3 size: 15 residues. CDR3 sequence reads: CASSSSGTPNQPQHF. DNA for the CDR3: TGTGCCAGCAGTTCCTCCGGGACACCCAATCAGCCCCAGCATTTT.

CDR3 protein: CASSLDPLSSYNEQFF. In DNA form, the CDR3 reads TGTGCCAGCAGCTTAGACCCCCTGAGCTCCTACAATGAGCAGTTCTTC. The chain is built from TRBV7-8 and TRBJ2-1; D is undetermined. Germline V gives CDR1 SGHVS, CDR2 FQNEAQ. This CDR3 contains 16 residues. Trimming removed 1 base at V and 0 bases at J, with 10 bases between.

The rearrangement joins TRBV4-1 to TRBJ2-1, with D perhaps assigned TRBD1 or TRBD2 (5 bases each). CDR1 and CDR2 from the germline V gene are MGHRA and YSYEKL. V was trimmed by 0 bases and J by 7 bases, leaving 13 bases between them. This CDR3 is built from 15 residues. The CDR3 DNA reads as TGCGCCAGCAGCCAAGAGTTAGGGACGGGGAATGAGCAGTTCTTC. Residues: CASSQELGTGNEQFF.

The sample holds many counts of this clonotype. V usage is TRBV6-1 and J usage is TRBJ2-4; no definite D call. V dropped 3 bases and J dropped 7 bases, with 10 bases sitting between them. The CDR3 length is 13 residues. The germline CDR1 and CDR2 sequences are MNHNS and SASEGT. CDR3 protein: CASSDRPQNIQYF. Written as DNA, the CDR3 is TGTGCCAGCAGTGACAGGCCGCAGAACATTCAGTACTTC.

This clonotype was detected only a few times. The rearrangement uses TRBV4-1 and TRBJ2-7, with unresolved D. V was trimmed by 0 bases and J by 0 bases, leaving 15 bases between them. The germline V gene encodes CDR1 MGHRA and CDR2 YSYEKL. This CDR3 region has 17 residues. CDR3 region: CASSQDHIAFSSYEQYF. In DNA, the CDR3 is TGCGCCAGCAGCCAAGATCATATAGCCTTCAGCTCCTACGAGCAGTACTTC.

This clonotype turned up a few times. V is TRBV29-1 and J is TRBJ2-3; D is perhaps TRBD1 (6 bases). Trimming removed 4 bases at V and 4 bases at J, with 15 bases between. The CDR3 has 14 amino acids. Germline CDR1 SQVTM, CDR2 ANQGSEA. The CDR3 DNA is TGCAGCGTTGTCTGGGGGCAAGTTCCAGATACGCAGTATTTT. Encoded protein: CSVVWGQVPDTQYF.

This sequence joins TRBV20-1 and TRBJ2-3; D is unresolved. The V end lost 6 bases, the J end lost 0 bases, and 16 bases lay between the germline ends. Germline V lookup: CDR1 DFQATT, CDR2 SNEGSKA (reference sequence). The CDR3 length is 15 residues. CDR3 nucleotide sequence: TGCAGTGCCTCAGACGACCAGGACAGCACAGATACGCAGTATTTT. This sequence encodes CSASDDQDSTDTQYF.

The V call is TRBV7-2, the J call TRBJ2-5; 9 bases are a match to TRBD1. V was clipped by 5 bases and J by 4 bases; unmatched bases: 8. This CDR3 has 15 amino acids. CDR1 is SGHTA, CDR2 FQGNSA, per germline. CDR3 DNA: TGTGCCAGCAGCGTCTTGGGACAGGGAGGAGAGACCCAGTACTTC. This gives the protein CASSVLGQGGETQYF.

The chain links TRBV12-3 or TRBV12-4 to TRBJ2-3, with D maybe TRBD1 (6 bases). V was pared by 7 bases and J by 5 bases, with 19 bases between. The CDR3 runs 15 residues. The CDR3 is CASIHRDMGEDTQYF. The CDR3 nucleotides read TGTGCCAGCATCCACCGGGACATGGGAGAAGATACGCAGTATTTT.

The chain combines TRBV19 with TRBJ2-5, with 10 bases fitting TRBD1. The CDR3 extends over 17 amino acids. Looked up from germline, CDR1 is LNHDA and CDR2 is SQIVND (reference sequence). The junction had 10 bases not matched to a gene; V was cut back by 1 base and J by 5 bases. For the CDR3, the DNA is TGTGCCAGTAGTATAGGAGGGACAGGGGTTCATTCGGAGACCCAGTACTTC. It translates to CASSIGGTGVHSETQYF.

The rearrangement joins TRBV6-5 to TRBJ2-2, with D maybe TRBD1 (5 bases). The CDR3 sequence is 17 residues long. In germline, CDR1 is MNHEY, CDR2 SVGAGI. V was shortened by 2 bases and J by 5 bases, with 18 bases between the two germline ends. For the CDR3, the DNA is TGTGCCAGCAGTTACAGTATATTCAGGGTTGAGACCGGGGAGCTGTTTTTT. Translating gives CASSYSIFRVETGELFF.

This sequence joins TRBV5-5 and TRBJ1-4, with D uncertain. The CDR3 totals 16 residues. Trimming took off 2 bases at V and 4 bases at J, with 15 bases between the two ends. The germline V gene encodes CDR1 SGHKS and CDR2 YYEKEE (reference sequence). Here the CDR3 DNA reads TGTGCCAGCAGCTTAACGATAGCCCCAAGTAATGAAAAACTGTTTTTT. This gives the protein CASSLTIAPSNEKLFF.

There are a few counts of this clonotype. This rearrangement joins TRBV6-6 to TRBJ1-5; TRBD1 matches 10 bases. The germline V gene has CDR1 MNHNY and CDR2 SVGAGI (reference sequence). This CDR3 is 14 amino acids long. The J segment lost 7 bases and the V segment lost 7 bases, leaving 7 bases of the junction unmatched. The CDR3 DNA sequence: TGTGCCAGCAACATAGGACAGGGGGGACAGCCCCAGCATTTT. Translating gives CASNIGQGGQPQHF.

The chain has TRBV20-1 and TRBJ2-5; the match to TRBD1 covers 8 bases. The J call is in doubt because the DNA end fits TRBJ2-7 better. This CDR3 is built from 13 residues. Germline V gene data show CDR1 as DFQATT and CDR2 as SNEGSKA (reference sequence). CDR3 residues: CSARRQGNYEQYF. The CDR3 nucleotides are TGCAGTGCTAGAAGACAGGGGAACTACGAGCAGTACTTC.

The chain is built from TRBV5-1 and TRBJ2-1, with D perhaps TRBD1 or TRBD2 (5 bases each). The end of the DNA is better explained by TRBJ2-7, so the J call may be wrong. The V gene's germline CDR1 is SGHRS and CDR2 YFSETQ. The CDR3 totals 18 residues. The CDR3 DNA is TGCGCCAGCAGCTTGGCCAATTCATTCCGGGACGGAGCCTACGAGCAGTACTTC. As protein: CASSLANSFRDGAYEQYF.